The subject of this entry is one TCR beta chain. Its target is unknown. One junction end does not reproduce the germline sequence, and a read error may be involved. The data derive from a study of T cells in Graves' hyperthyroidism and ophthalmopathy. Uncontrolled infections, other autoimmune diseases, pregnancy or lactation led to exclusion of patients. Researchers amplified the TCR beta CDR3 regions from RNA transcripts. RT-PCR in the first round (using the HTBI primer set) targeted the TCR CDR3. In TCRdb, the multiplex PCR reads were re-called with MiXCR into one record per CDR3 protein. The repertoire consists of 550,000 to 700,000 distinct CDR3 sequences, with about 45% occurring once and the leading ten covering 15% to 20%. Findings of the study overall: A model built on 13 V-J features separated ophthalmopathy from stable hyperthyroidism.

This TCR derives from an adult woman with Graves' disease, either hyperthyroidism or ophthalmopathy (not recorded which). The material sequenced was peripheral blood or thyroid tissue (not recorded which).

Here the CDR3 reads CASSPSLGVYEQYF. The CDR3 nucleotides read TGTGCCAGCAGCCCTAGTTTGGGAGTCTACGAGCAGTACTTC. The V gene is TRBV5-1, the J gene TRBJ2-7, with D maybe TRBD2 (5 bases). The CDR3 loop spans 14 amino acids. The germline V gene has CDR1 SGHRS and CDR2 YFSETQ.